This T cell receptor (beta chain) was captured in a study of blood T cell repertoires in COVID-19. Study at large: COVID-19 samples from acute and convalescent phases originated in the United States, Italy and Spain.

V trimming: 4 bases; J trimming: 6 bases; junction bases outside the gene matches: 7. The CDR3 has 15 residues. Germline CDR1 is SGHRS and CDR2 is YFSETQ. Measured with immunoSEQ multiplex PCR; TCRdb has only the in-frame clones, and not every one. The table shows 200,000 to 250,000 clones, with around 85% occurring only once. This clone was seen a single time. Participants came from roughly 25 US areas, aged about 18 to 95 years. Clinical history as reported by participants underpinned cohort assignment. Sequenced material: PBMCs or T cells enriched from blood (not recorded which). This chain connects TRBV5-1 to TRBJ1-5; TRBD1 agrees at 10 bases. This sequence was found in a woman between 50 and 59 years old with acute COVID-19. CDR3 DNA sequence: TGCGCCAGCAGCCTAGGGACAGGGGTAAGTCAGCCCCAGCATTTT. Encoded protein: CASSLGTGVSQPQHF.